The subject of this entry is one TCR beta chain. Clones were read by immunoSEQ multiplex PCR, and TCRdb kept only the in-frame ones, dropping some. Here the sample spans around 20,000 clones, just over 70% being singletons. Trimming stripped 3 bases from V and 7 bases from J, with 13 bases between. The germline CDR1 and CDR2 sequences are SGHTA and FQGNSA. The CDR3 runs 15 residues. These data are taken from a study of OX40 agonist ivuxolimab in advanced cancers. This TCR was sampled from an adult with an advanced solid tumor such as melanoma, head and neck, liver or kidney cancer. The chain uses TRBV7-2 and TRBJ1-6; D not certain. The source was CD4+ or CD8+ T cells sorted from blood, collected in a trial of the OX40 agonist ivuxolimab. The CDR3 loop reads CASSFSDLANSPLHF. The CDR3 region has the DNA TGTGCCAGCAGCTTCTCCGACCTGGCCAATTCACCCCTCCACTTT.